The entry below describes one T cell receptor beta chain. Its antigen is not identified. TCRdb reprocessed the 5' RACE reads with MiXCR, giving one entry per CDR3 protein. Among roughly 370,000 distinct CDR3 sequences, about 22% were seen once, and the ten largest hold roughly 16%. This specimen comes from a study of CD8 T cells in ankylosing spondylitis. Study-level findings and limits: Among TCR beta sequences, a motif of several highly homologous variants appeared characteristic of ankylosing spondylitis blood. Reactive arthritis synovial fluid and blood were previously reported to contain some motif variants.

The CDR3 has 16 residues. Germline V gene sequence: CDR1 KGHSH, CDR2 LQKENI. The junction had 8 bases not matched to a gene; V was cut back by 6 bases and J by 0 bases. The sequenced material came from blood, either unsorted or a sorted T cell fraction (not recorded which). This chain connects TRBV18 to TRBJ1-5; 7 bases match TRBD1. The TCR was taken from a male donor with ankylosing spondylitis. CDR3 protein: CASSPGQADSNQPQHF. CDR3 DNA sequence: TGTGCCAGCTCTCCAGGACAGGCCGATAGCAATCAGCCCCAGCATTTT.